At least ten counts were recorded for the clone carrying this T cell receptor beta chain. TCRdb passed the 5' RACE reads through MiXCR, listing each CDR3 protein once. In the table there are 460,000 or so distinct CDR3 sequences, approximately 14% of which are singletons. The data belong to a study of identical twins. The CDR3 loop spans 15 amino acids. After removal of 4 bases from V and 10 bases from J, the junction contained 6 bases not matched to a gene. The germline V gene has CDR1 SGHDN and CDR2 FVKESK. These data also featured in a second study, about yellow fever vaccine responses in identical twins.

The origin of this receptor is a woman aged 18-29 years in good health. This sequence joins TRBV14 and TRBJ2-1; 14 bases fit TRBD2. Sample: CD4+ T cells sorted from blood. The CDR3 protein is CASSRRTSGRSEQFF. The CDR3 DNA reads as TGTGCCAGCAGCCGGAGGACTAGCGGGAGGTCCGAGCAGTTCTTC.